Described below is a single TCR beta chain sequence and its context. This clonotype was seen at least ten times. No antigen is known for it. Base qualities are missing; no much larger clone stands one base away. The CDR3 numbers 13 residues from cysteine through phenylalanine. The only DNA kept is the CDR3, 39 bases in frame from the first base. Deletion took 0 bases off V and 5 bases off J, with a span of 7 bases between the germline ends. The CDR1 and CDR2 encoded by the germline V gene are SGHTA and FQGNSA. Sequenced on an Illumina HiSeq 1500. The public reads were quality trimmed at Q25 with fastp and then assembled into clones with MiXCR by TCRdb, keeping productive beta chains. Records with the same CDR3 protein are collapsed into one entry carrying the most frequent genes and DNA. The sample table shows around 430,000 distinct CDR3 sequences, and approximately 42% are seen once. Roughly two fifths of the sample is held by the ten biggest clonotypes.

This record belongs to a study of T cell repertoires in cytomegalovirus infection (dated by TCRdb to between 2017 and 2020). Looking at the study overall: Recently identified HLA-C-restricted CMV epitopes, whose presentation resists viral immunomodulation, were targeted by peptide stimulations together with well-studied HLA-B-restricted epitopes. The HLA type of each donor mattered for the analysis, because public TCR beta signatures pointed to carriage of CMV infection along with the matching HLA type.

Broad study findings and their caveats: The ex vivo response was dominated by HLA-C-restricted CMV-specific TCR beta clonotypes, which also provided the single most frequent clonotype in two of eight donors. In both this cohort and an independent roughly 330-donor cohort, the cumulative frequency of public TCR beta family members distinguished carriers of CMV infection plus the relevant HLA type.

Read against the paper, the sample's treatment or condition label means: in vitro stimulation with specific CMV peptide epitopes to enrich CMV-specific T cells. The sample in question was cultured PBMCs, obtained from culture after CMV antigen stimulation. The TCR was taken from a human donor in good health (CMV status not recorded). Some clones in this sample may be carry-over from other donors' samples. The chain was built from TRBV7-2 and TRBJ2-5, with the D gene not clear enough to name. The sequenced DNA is TGTGCCAGCAGCTTAGCCCTTTTGGAGACCCAGTACTTC. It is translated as CASSLALLETQYF. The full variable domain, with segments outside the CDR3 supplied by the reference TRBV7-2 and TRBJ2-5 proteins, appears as GAGVSQSPSNKVTEKGKDVELRCDPISGHTALYWYRQSLGQGLEFLIYFQGNSAPDKSGLPSDRFSAERTGGSVSTLTIQRTQQEDSAVYLCASSLALLETQYFGPGTRLLVL.